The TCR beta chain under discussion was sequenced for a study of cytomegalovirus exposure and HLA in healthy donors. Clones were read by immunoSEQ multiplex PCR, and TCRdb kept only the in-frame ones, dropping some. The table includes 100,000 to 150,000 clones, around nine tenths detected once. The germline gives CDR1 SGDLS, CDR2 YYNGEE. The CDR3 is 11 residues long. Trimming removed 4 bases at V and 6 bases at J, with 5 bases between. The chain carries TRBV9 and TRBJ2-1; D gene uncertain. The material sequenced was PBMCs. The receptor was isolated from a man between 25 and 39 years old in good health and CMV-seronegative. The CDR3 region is CASSSFNEQFF. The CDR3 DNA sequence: TGTGCCAGCAGCTCGTTCAATGAGCAGTTCTTC.